This T cell receptor beta chain was identified in a study of shared clonotypes between healthy human individuals. Comment on this clone: What it binds is unknown.

Generated by immunoSEQ multiplex PCR, the TCRdb table keeps only in-frame clones and is missing some. The sample holds 2 million to 2.5 million clones, 80% to 95% seen once. Study observations and caveats: Richness estimates generally favored naive over memory subsets.

V gave up 0 bases and J gave up 0 bases, with 9 bases separating them. Germline lookup yields CDR1 SGDLS and CDR2 YYNGEE. The CDR3 is 16 amino acids. This TCR was recovered from a man aged 18 to 30 in good health. Some clones in this sample may be carry-over from other donors' samples. V is TRBV9 and J is TRBJ2-2, with a tentative D call TRBD1 (5 bases). Specimen: naive CD4+ T cells from PBMCs. Noted subset: CD45RA+ positively selected. CDR3 bases: TGTGCCAGCAGCGTAGAAGGGGCGGCGAACACCGGGGAGCTGTTTTTT. This gives the protein CASSVEGAANTGELFF.